The entry that follows covers one T cell receptor (beta chain) sequence. What it binds is unknown. Every patient was affected by relapse after autologous stem cell transplantation, while exposure to brentuximab vedotin was not uniform. Under best response, outcomes were complete response, partial response or progressive disease. These data belong to a study of PD-1 blockade in classical Hodgkin lymphoma. The overall study: A 3 mg/kg intravenous dose of nivolumab was received by patients every 2 weeks.

The trim removed 8 bases at V and 5 bases at J, leaving 10 bases unmatched. This CDR3 has 15 residues. Germline CDR1 is LNHDA and CDR2 is SQIVND (reference sequence). Overall study results and limits: Prior to therapy, complete responders displayed diversity much like that of newly diagnosed patients. It was reported that newly diagnosed patients had less baseline TCR diversity than healthy donors.

This table comes from immunoSEQ multiplex PCR, and its TCRdb copy is limited to in-frame clones, with some not included. Of 20,000 to 25,000 clones in the sample, about three quarters were seen once. This chain links TRBV19 with TRBJ2-1, with 9 bases identical to TRBD1. The specimen comprised peripheral blood mononuclear cells (PBMCs), sampled before the second cycle of nivolumab. The clonotype comes from a human donor with classical Hodgkin lymphoma. DNA for the CDR3: TGTGCCAGTCAACACCGGGACAGGGAAAACAATGAGCAGTTCTTC. This sequence encodes CASQHRDRENNEQFF.